The subject of this entry is one TCR beta chain. What it binds is not known. This sample stems from a study of identical twins. Notes on the study in general: Among out-of-frame alpha sequences shared by twins, low generation probability occurred in excess. Analyses based on zero insertions could be partly confounded by invariant MAIT and iNKT cells. Its conclusions, products of cross-sectional statistical analysis, did not come from following the same donors.

A universal primer site was incorporated via template switching, and the cDNA contained unique molecular identifiers. Using its own MiXCR run on the 5' RACE reads, TCRdb lists one record per CDR3 protein. The sample holds fewer than 500,000 distinct CDR3 sequences; over 11% are singletons and the top ten take about 0.97%. V dropped 2 bases and J dropped 4; count of bases not matched to a gene: 20. This CDR3 is built from 20 residues. Germline CDR1 and CDR2: DFQATT and SNEGSKA (reference sequence). The data also belong to a second study, concerning yellow fever vaccine responses in identical twins.

The sequencing input was CD4+ T cells sorted from blood. V gene TRBV20-1 combines with J gene TRBJ2-1, with 10 positions matching TRBD2. This TCR was sampled from a woman in her late teens or twenties in good health. CDR3 coding DNA: TGCAGTGCTAGATCATTGGCTAGCGGGGGTCATCCTGCTAGGTACAATGAGCAGTTCTTC. This translates into CSARSLASGGHPARYNEQFF.